The 21 T cell receptor beta chains presented below share a single source sample, sequenced in a study of T cell clonality in common variable immunodeficiency. Repertoires were generated with immunoSEQ multiplex PCR, while TCRdb's copy carries only in-frame clones and drops some. The specimen has about 60,000 clones, none found just once. Sample: peripheral blood mononuclear cells. The receptors derive from a person aged 18 to 69 in good health.

This clone was counted at least ten times. The read gets to within 3 residues of the CDR3 end, and the germline J gene fills in the rest. The chain combines TRBV7-2 with TRBJ2-2, with D possibly matching TRBD2 (6 bases). V dropped 3 bases and J dropped 0 bases, with 8 bases sitting between them. Germline lookup yields CDR1 SGHTA and CDR2 FQGNSA. There are 15 residues in the CDR3. The CDR3 sequence: CASSLGGTNTGELFF. The CDR3 bases that were read are TGTGCCAGCAGCTTGGGCGGGACGAACACCGGGGAG. Drawing the rest from reference TRBV7-2 and TRBJ2-2, the complete variable domain is GAGVSQSPSNKVTEKGKDVELRCDPISGHTALYWYRQSLGQGLEFLIYFQGNSAPDKSGLPSDRFSAERTGGSVSTLTIQRTQQEDSAVYLCASSLGGTNTGELFFGEGSRLTVL.

This clone was seen repeatedly, ten times or more. The missing CDR3 end, 3 residues past where the read stops, is filled in from the germline J gene. The chain carries TRBV29-1 and TRBJ2-1; D gene ambiguous. The CDR3 runs 14 residues. CDR1 SQVTM and CDR2 ANQGSEA come from the germline V gene. The V end lost 1 base, the J end lost 4 bases, and 11 bases lay between the germline ends. The DNA read from the CDR3 is TGCAGCGTTGAAGCTGCAGTCTTGTACAATGAG. Its translation is CSVEAAVLYNE. The CDR3 reads in full as CSVEAAVLYNEQFF.

This clone was recorded at least ten times. The CDR3 is cut off 3 residues early in the read; its end comes from the germline J gene. The V gene is TRBV30, the J gene TRBJ1-1; perhaps TRBD1 as D (5 bases). In germline, CDR1 is GTSNPN, CDR2 SVGIG (reference sequence). This CDR3 spans 13 amino acids. V lost 0 bases, J lost 1 base, and 6 bases lay in between. CDR3 loop: CAWSVGGNTEAFF. The sequenced part of the CDR3 DNA is TGTGCCTGGAGTGTCGGGGGGAACACTGAA. The entire variable domain, with the rest obtained from reference TRBV30 and TRBJ1-1, is as follows: SQTIHQWPATLVQPVGSPLSLECTVEGTSNPNLYWYRQAAGRGLQLLFYSVGIGQISSEVPQNLSASRPQDRQFILSSKKLLLSDSGFYLCAWSVGGNTEAFFGQGTRLTVV.

On this clone: An end of the junction differs from the germline gene, which may be a read error. Sequencing ends 3 residues short of the CDR3 end; the germline J gene provides the rest. The chain carries TRBV5-1 and TRBJ2-3; D possibly corresponds to TRBD2 (6 bases). Germline loops: CDR1 SGHRS, CDR2 YFSETQ. CDR3 length: 14 residues. The CDR3 bases that were read are TGCACCAGCAGCTCCGCACTAGCCGAGGGTACG. Amino acid sequence: CTSSSALAEGT. The full CDR3 protein is CTSSSALAEGTQYF.

Ten or more counts support this clone. The CDR3 end falls 3 residues outside the read, so it is completed with the germline J gene. The J gene is TRBJ1-5, the V gene TRBV2; D possibly corresponds to TRBD1 (6 bases). Germline CDR1 reads SNHLY; CDR2 reads FYNNEI. CDR3 length: 13 amino acids. V lost 9 bases to trimming and J lost 7 bases, with 16 bases between them. The CDR3 loop is CASSQGISQPQHF. The DNA read from the CDR3 is TGTGCCAGTAGCCAGGGGATTAGCCAGCCC. The full variable domain, with the rest looked up from reference TRBV2 and TRBJ1-5, is EPEVTQTPSHQVTQMGQEVILRCVPISNHLYFYWYRQILGQKVEFLVSFYNNEISEKSEIFDDQFSVERPDGSNFTLKIRSTKLEDSAMYFCASSQGISQPQHFGDGTRLSIL.

Many counts were recorded for this clone. The CDR3 end is not reached by the read, which stops 3 residues before it; the germline J gene fills it in. This chain connects TRBV7-2 to TRBJ2-1; TRBD2 matches at 11 bases. Germline CDR1 reads SGHTA; CDR2 reads FQGNSA. J was trimmed by 5 bases and V by 4 bases; bases with no gene match: 4. This CDR3 has 15 amino acids. This chain's CDR3 is CASSSSGRLDNEQFF. CDR3 bases read: TGTGCCAGCAGCTCTAGCGGGAGGTTGGACAATGAG.

This clone appeared many times. Coverage ceases 3 residues before the CDR3 finishes, and the germline J gene fills in the end. The V and J genes are TRBV9 and TRBJ2-2; 7 nucleotides match TRBD2. Germline V gives CDR1 SGDLS, CDR2 YYNGEE. The CDR3 length is 15 residues. Trimming cost V 0 bases and J 1 base; bases outside gene matches: 0. CDR3 DNA (partial): TGTGCCAGCAGCGTAGCTAGCGGGAACACCGGGGAG. It codes for CASSVASGNTGE. In full, the CDR3 is CASSVASGNTGELFF.

In its sample, this clone was seen many times. The read stops 3 residues short of the end of the CDR3; the missing end is completed from the germline J gene. The rearrangement uses TRBV7-8 and TRBJ2-1, with 12 nucleotides matching TRBD2. Trimming cost V 5 bases and J 7 bases; bases outside gene matches: 9. This CDR3 has 16 residues. Germline loops: CDR1 SGHVS, CDR2 FQNEAQ. The CDR3 region is CASSTSLAGGMNEQFF. The part of the CDR3 DNA that was read is TGTGCCAGCAGCACCTCACTAGCGGGAGGTATGAATGAG.

This clone was seen ten or more times. The read terminates 3 residues ahead of where the CDR3 ends, so the germline J gene completes it. The rearrangement uses TRBV13 and TRBJ2-3; D is unresolved. V lost 4 bases and J 3 bases, leaving 2 bases between the germline ends. Germline V lookup: CDR1 PRHDT, CDR2 FYEKMQ (reference sequence). The CDR3 has 11 amino acids. CDR3 sequence reads: CASSSTDTQYF. The CDR3 bases that were read are TGTGCCAGCAGCTCTACAGATACG.

This clone was observed a few times. The read ends 3 residues shy of where the CDR3 ends; the end is completed using the germline J gene. The chain links TRBV18 to TRBJ2-5, with D perhaps TRBD1 (5 bases). This CDR3 has 14 residues. Germline V gene lookup returns CDR1 KGHSH and CDR2 LQKENI. The V end lost 3 bases, the J end lost 0 bases, and 8 bases lay between the germline ends. The CDR3 here is CASSPGLNQETQYF. Partial CDR3 DNA: TGTGCCAGCTCACCGGGGCTGAACCAAGAGACC.

This clone has a count of ten or more. The read finishes 3 residues shy of the CDR3 end, and the germline J gene is used to complete it. The chain links TRBV18 to TRBJ2-1; tentatively, D is TRBD2 (5 bases). Per the germline V gene, CDR1 is KGHSH and CDR2 is LQKENI. The CDR3 length is 14 residues. V lost 6 bases, J lost 8 bases, and 17 bases lay in between. The covered CDR3 bases are TGTGCCAGCTCTCCCTCGGTTCAGGAGGATGAG. Encoded protein: CASSPSVQEDE. The whole CDR3 sequence is CASSPSVQEDEQFF.

Many counts were recorded for this clone. The read comes to an end 3 residues before the CDR3 does, leaving the germline J gene to fill in the end. V is TRBV7-2 and J is TRBJ2-5; TRBD1 matches at 8 bases. The V gene's germline CDR1 is SGHTA and CDR2 FQGNSA. Unmatched junction bases numbered 6, after V lost 4 bases and J lost 5 bases. The CDR3 extends over 14 amino acids. The CDR3 region is CASSWAQGAETQYF. The CDR3 bases that were read are TGTGCCAGCAGCTGGGCCCAGGGGGCTGAGACC. Using reference TRBV7-2 and TRBJ2-5 for the parts outside the CDR3, the full variable domain is GAGVSQSPSNKVTEKGKDVELRCDPISGHTALYWYRQSLGQGLEFLIYFQGNSAPDKSGLPSDRFSAERTGGSVSTLTIQRTQQEDSAVYLCASSWAQGAETQYFGPGTRLLVL.

This clone was counted ten times or more. Read coverage stops 3 residues before the CDR3 terminus; the germline J gene supplies the remainder. The rearrangement uses TRBV5-1 and TRBJ2-7; D is possibly TRBD1 (5 bases). The CDR3 is 15 amino acids. The V gene lost 0 bases and the J gene lost 4 bases, with 14 bases spanning the gap. Germline V gene lookup returns CDR1 SGHRS and CDR2 YFSETQ. The CDR3 loop reads CASSLEAGHRYEQYF. The CDR3 DNA, read in part, is TGCGCCAGCAGCTTGGAAGCAGGCCACAGGTACGAG.

In its sample, this clone was seen many times. The DNA read from the CDR3 is TGTGCCAGCAGCTTAGACCAGACCGGGGAG. This encodes CASSLDQTGE. The full-length CDR3 reads as CASSLDQTGELFF. This chain joins TRBV11-3 and TRBJ2-2; no clear D gene. The read falls 3 residues short of the CDR3 end, and the missing part is taken from the germline J gene. Germline V lookup: CDR1 SGHNT, CDR2 YENEEA. Trimming removed 0 bases at V and 5 bases at J, with 4 bases between. This CDR3 has 13 residues.

This clone was seen a handful of times. The CDR3 end is not reached by the read, which stops 3 residues before it; the germline J gene fills it in. The chain has TRBV10-2 and TRBJ1-2, with D possibly being TRBD1 (6 bases). This CDR3 is 12 amino acids long. Germline CDR1 is WSHSY and CDR2 is SAAADI. Trimming cost V 5 bases and J 6 bases, with 10 bases left between them. Partial CDR3 DNA: TGCGCCAGCAGTATTCACAGGGATGGC. Translated: CASSIHRDG. The full-length CDR3 reads as CASSIHRDGYTF.

This clone was counted many times. Read sequence stops 3 residues before the CDR3 end, and the germline J gene provides the missing end. V gene TRBV5-4 combines with J gene TRBJ2-1; TRBD2 matches at 11 bases. The V and J ends lost 7 bases and 5 bases, in that order; junction bases with no gene match: 8. Germline values: CDR1 SGHNT, CDR2 YYREEE (reference sequence). This CDR3 has 15 amino acids. CDR3 amino acids: CASGLAGGSDNEQFF. The part of the CDR3 DNA that was read is TGTGCCAGCGGGCTAGCGGGAGGTTCAGACAATGAG.

This clone was seen many times. The missing CDR3 end, 3 residues past where the read stops, is filled in from the germline J gene. The chain employs TRBV5-1 and TRBJ2-1; maybe TRBD2 (5 bases). V lost 4 bases and J lost 1, with 12 bases in between. The CDR3 has 15 amino acids. CDR1 and CDR2 (germline): SGHRS, YFSETQ. CDR3 sequence: CASSERTDSYNEQFF. CDR3 DNA, as far as it was read: TGCGCCAGCAGCGAAAGGACTGATTCCTACAATGAG.

There are many counts of this clone. The CDR3 end is not reached by the read, which stops 3 residues before it; the germline J gene fills it in. The chain carries TRBV5-4 and TRBJ2-4; D is possibly TRBD1 (5 bases). Germline assignment: CDR1 SGHNT and CDR2 YYREEE (reference sequence). Between the trimmed V and J ends, which lost 5 bases and 5 bases, there was a span of 11 bases. The CDR3 has 13 amino acids. CDR3 DNA (partial): TGTGCCAGCAGTAAAGACAGAGAAAACATT. It codes for CASSKDRENI. The entire CDR3 protein is CASSKDRENIQYF.

This clone was seen ten or more times. The missing CDR3 end, 3 residues past where the read stops, is filled in from the germline J gene. The V gene is TRBV18, the J gene TRBJ2-7, with TRBD1 identical over 10 bases. Trimming removed 2 bases from V and 3 bases from J; junction bases left unmatched: 10. This CDR3 has 17 amino acids. Germline V gene data show CDR1 as KGHSH and CDR2 as LQKENI. CDR3 DNA, as far as it was read: TGTGCCAGCTCACCATATGGGGACAGGGGAAGGAGCTACGAG. Translated, it gives CASSPYGDRGRSYE. The CDR3 in full is CASSPYGDRGRSYEQYF.

This clone occurred many times. The read terminates 3 residues before the CDR3 end, so the remaining end is supplied by the germline J gene. The J gene is TRBJ2-5, the V gene TRBV30, with no clear D. V lost 2 bases and J 3 bases, leaving 10 bases between the germline ends. CDR3 length: 13 amino acids. The germline gives CDR1 GTSNPN, CDR2 SVGIG (reference sequence). The CDR3 region is CAWSLDPKETQYF. The CDR3 bases that were read are TGTGCCTGGAGTCTAGATCCGAAAGAGACC.

This clone was found many times. This chain's CDR3 is CASITSGRRAVETQYF. The DNA read from the CDR3 is TGTGCCAGTATTACTAGCGGGAGAAGGGCTGTTGAGACC. The gene calls are TRBV19 and TRBJ2-5, with 11 bases that match TRBD2. The read ends 3 residues shy of where the CDR3 ends; the end is completed using the germline J gene. The CDR3 is made up of 16 amino acids. Trimming took 7 bases from V and 5 from J; bases not matched to a gene: 12. The germline CDR1 and CDR2 sequences are LNHDA and SQIVND (reference sequence).